This entry is about one T cell receptor (beta chain). What it binds is not known. The sample belongs to a study of Graves' ophthalmopathy and Graves' hyperthyroidism. Broader study findings: In separating ophthalmopathy from stable hyperthyroidism, a 13-signature model achieved about 90% sensitivity and approximately 81% specificity.

The authors amplified TCR beta CDR3 regions, and they did so from RNA transcripts for repertoire sequencing. Following a first-round RT-PCR that used HTBI primers, a second-round multiplex PCR was carried out. TCRdb reanalysed the multiplex PCR reads using MiXCR and keeps one entry per CDR3 protein. The sample records 450,000 to 600,000 distinct CDR3 sequences, about 35% being singletons. Germline values: CDR1 SEHNR, CDR2 FQNEAQ (reference sequence). The CDR3 has 13 residues. Losses at the gene ends were 5 bases for V and 5 bases for J; bases not matched to a gene: 4. Recruitment covered hyperthyroidism patients aged 18 to 65 whose new diagnosis was of under 2 months' duration.

The receptor's source is an adult man with Graves' hyperthyroidism. Sequencing was carried out using peripheral blood or thyroid tissue (not recorded which). The rearrangement uses TRBV7-9 and TRBJ2-7; 9 positions match TRBD1. CDR3 region: CASSNRDRDEQYF. CDR3 DNA sequence: TGTGCCAGCAGCAACCGGGACAGGGACGAGCAGTACTTC.